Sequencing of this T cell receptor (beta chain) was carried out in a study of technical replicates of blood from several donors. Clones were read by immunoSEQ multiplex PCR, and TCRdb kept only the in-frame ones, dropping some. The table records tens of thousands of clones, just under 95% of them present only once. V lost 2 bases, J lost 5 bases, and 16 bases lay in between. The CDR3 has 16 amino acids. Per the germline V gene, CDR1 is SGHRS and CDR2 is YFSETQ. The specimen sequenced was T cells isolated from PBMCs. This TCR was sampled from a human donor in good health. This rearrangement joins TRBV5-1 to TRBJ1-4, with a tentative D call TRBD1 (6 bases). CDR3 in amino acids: CASSFGGAGGNEKLFF. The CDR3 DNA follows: TGCGCCAGCAGCTTCGGGGGGGCAGGAGGAAATGAAAAACTGTTTTTT. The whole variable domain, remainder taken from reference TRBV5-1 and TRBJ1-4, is KAGVTQTPRYLIKTRGQQVTLSCSPISGHRSVSWYQQTPGQGLQFLFEYFSETQRNKGNFPGRFSGRQFSNSRSEMNVSTLELGDSALYLCASSFGGAGGNEKLFFGSGTQLSVL.